These T cell receptor beta chains were read from a single sample in a study of control samples from healthy donors and cancer patients. Generated by immunoSEQ multiplex PCR, the TCRdb table keeps only in-frame clones and is missing some. The sample lists some 120,000 clones; around 87% were seen once. The sequencing input was blood. The source of these receptors is a man aged 60-69 years in good health. The conserved cysteine and the conserved F or W are not part of the CDR3 here. The size of a clone is reported for some rows only, either as once, few or many, or as a class for expanded clones.

v_call	clone_size	j_call	cdr3_aa
TRBV12-3/TRBV12-4	NA	TRBJ1-1	ASSFAGGTEAF
TRBV24-1	NA	TRBJ1-1	ATSDLVDFCVQGAGNTEAF
TRBV3-1/TRBV3-2	NA	TRBJ2-3	ASSQARHTQY
TRBV7-9	NA	TRBJ1-2	ASSLETGHGYT
TRBV6-5	NA	TRBJ2-7	ASSTGSSYEQY
TRBV28	NA	TRBJ1-5	ASISAPGQGSNQPQH
TRBV21-1	NA	TRBJ2-3	ASRIRGTPAGDTQY
TRBV3-1/TRBV3-2	NA	TRBJ2-6	ASSQDFSRGTGANVLT
TRBV5-1	NA	TRBJ2-3	ASRPGLGATDTQY
TRBV24-1	once	TRBJ1-5	ATSDSGVQPQH
TRBV11-2	NA	TRBJ1-6	ASSLSPGNSPLH
TRBV7-3	NA	TRBJ1-5	ASSRGSNQPQH
TRBV3-1/TRBV3-2	NA	TRBJ1-3	ASSQDPVGRANSGNTIY
TRBV4-2	once	TRBJ1-1	ASSQDIDGPNTEAF
TRBV7-8	NA	TRBJ1-2	ASSPNRAPSYGYT
TRBV6-1	once	TRBJ2-1	ASSEHYEQF
TRBV2	once	TRBJ2-7	ASNQQAGADEQY
TRBV5-1	NA	TRBJ2-3	ASSFTGQPDTQY
TRBV20-1	NA	TRBJ2-7	SASGWQRGSFYEQY
TRBV20-1	NA	TRBJ2-4	SARNRGMY
TRBV19	NA	TRBJ2-3	ASSMTTTDTQY
TRBV2	NA	TRBJ2-7	ASGTGVSYEQY
TRBV30	NA	TRBJ1-1	AWAGQSNTEAF
TRBV9	NA	TRBJ2-3	ASSPSDARTDTQY
TRBV11-1	NA	TRBJ2-7	ASSLGTVSSYEQY
TRBV18	NA	TRBJ2-5	ASSPYSIYKQQETQY
TRBV24-1	few	TRBJ1-5	ATRDGGNQPQH
TRBV7-9	NA	TRBJ1-2	ASSTGQGDNYGYT
TRBV18	NA	TRBJ1-4	ASSHGTGHEKLF
TRBV20-1	NA	TRBJ2-1	SASGGGGPYNEQF
TRBV20-1	NA	TRBJ1-1	SAQGDREAF
TRBV21-1	NA	TRBJ1-5	ASRTTGEGNQPQH
TRBV27	NA	TRBJ2-7	ASSSKGGPYEQY
TRBV27	few	TRBJ1-3	ASSLYGSGNTIY
TRBV10-3	NA	TRBJ1-6	AISKGQDNSPLH
TRBV29-1	NA	TRBJ1-1	SVDGRGRMNTEAF
TRBV6-5	once	TRBJ2-7	ASRGDRVEEQY
TRBV3-1/TRBV3-2	NA	TRBJ2-1	ASSQGRVKGF
TRBV9	NA	TRBJ1-6	ASSGRDTGNSPLH
TRBV18	NA	TRBJ2-2	ASSPRTDAGELF
TRBV6-5	NA	TRBJ1-2	ASSYSRTGGVGYT
TRBV9	NA	TRBJ2-2	ASSVAAGGSGELF
TRBV28	NA	TRBJ1-3	ASSPGGSSGNTIY
TRBV19	NA	TRBJ1-5	ASSPRTENQPQH
TRBV19	NA	TRBJ2-4	ASSFAGDIAKNIQY
TRBV5-1	NA	TRBJ2-1	ASRSTGTSGSQF
TRBV12-3/TRBV12-4	NA	TRBJ1-2	ASSPDRGRGYT
TRBV3-1/TRBV3-2	NA	TRBJ2-3	ASSQGITTQY
TRBV28	NA	TRBJ2-7	ASSGLDSGLGEQY
TRBV5-1	many	TRBJ2-2	ASSLQVTGELF